This section outlines one T cell receptor beta chain sequence together with its context. What antigen it recognizes has not been identified. No quality values exist for individual bases; no much larger clone is one base distant. CDR1 and CDR2 (MGHDK, SYGVNS) derive from the germline V gene. From cysteine to phenylalanine, the CDR3 is 13 amino acids long. The read is trimmed to its CDR3 DNA, 39 bases read in frame from base 1. The junction carries 9 bases between V and J, which are trimmed by 6 bases and 1 base respectively. In light of the paper, this sample's time point label describes: baseline before first vaccination. The treatment or condition label here, explained by the study, means: meningococcal conjugate vaccine given as trial control. Vaccinee samples were obtained from the UK trials COV001 and COV002, which included a single-blind randomized controlled phase 2/3 trial of AZD1222 (ChAdOx1 nCoV-19) in healthy adults. For TCRbeta chain sequencing, PBMC samples were collected from trial participants at day 0 and at day 28 after the second dose.

The data derive from a study of T cell responses to AZD1222 COVID-19 vaccine (dated by TCRdb to about 2021). Regarding the research as a whole: TCR sequencing covered over 230 trial participants: roughly 200 given two doses of AZD1222 and some 25 given two doses of MenACWY control vaccine. Enrollment into the trials was organized by age into subgroups of 18-55, 56-69 and 70-plus years, and those subgroups contained roughly 140, 27 and 60 TCR-sequenced participants, respectively. The study at large found these results: Most participants were white British and females outnumbered males, and the authors suggested that clonal diversity may have been underestimated. After two AZD1222 doses, both the breadth and the depth of spike-specific TCRs were significantly higher than at day 0 and than in MenACWY recipients. Because no day 14 peak-response samples were available, the repertoires could be characterized only after the peak T cell response. Reportedly, almost half of the unique spike-specific TCRs recognized epitopes lying outside the regions that are mutated in the B.1.351 and B.1.1.7 variants. Conclusions about previously exposed vaccinees are limited, since just a handful of AZD1222 recipients were seropositive for SARS-CoV-2 at baseline. The 56-69-year group was small, and its depth increase did not reach significance, likely because of low power. Vaccine-associated CD4 TCRs spanned the whole spike protein, with dominant responses in regions 160-218 and 743-854.

The CDR3 regions of human TCRbeta chains were analyzed by immunosequencing. In the authors' own workflow: Repertoire TCRs were checked for matches against a reference library of SARS-CoV-2-specific TCRs that had been generated using the MIRA antigen-specificity platform. Breadth meant the fraction of unique TCRs that were SARS-CoV-2-associated, whereas depth meant the fraction of total T cells that were SARS-CoV-2-associated. Using the MIRA data, each spike-specific TCR was mapped to the spike region that the TCR reacts to and placed in a CD4 or CD8 class. Log10-transformed breadth and depth values were compared by one-way ANOVA with Sidak's multiple comparisons tests. Entries here come from immuneACCESS through TCRdb and include only in-frame sequences with V and J called. Some clones fail to appear in such tables; in the studies checked, an unresolved V gene covers under half of the shortfall, and the cause of the remainder is unknown. V, J and clone size are those of that table, while D and trimming were read from the DNA. In all, the sample holds some 95,000 clones, and roughly nine tenths of those were seen once. Less than 3.5% of the sample rests with the top ten.

The chain links TRBV25-1 with TRBJ1-1; the D segment cannot be called with confidence. The material sequenced was peripheral blood, taken on day 0 of MenACWY control vaccination. This receptor was taken from an adult in good health. The base sequence is TGTGCCAGCAGGCCGGACTCGAACACTGAAGCTTTCTTT. Translated, this gives CASRPDSNTEAFF.